What follows is one T cell receptor (beta chain) and its context. The source of the sample is a study of CD8 T cells in Susac syndrome. Trimming pared 0 bases from V and 4 bases from J, leaving 12 bases between. In germline, CDR1 is LGHDT, CDR2 YNNKEL (reference sequence). The CDR3 runs 15 residues. cDNA came from roughly 0.53 to 1 ug RNA primed by random hexamers. TCRdb independently ran MiXCR on the immunoSEQ multiplex PCR reads; one entry per CDR3 protein. The sample holds some 190,000 distinct CDR3 sequences, about 94% seen once. In contrast to the negatively isolated CD8+ and CD4+ T cells, TEMRA cells were FACS-enriched.

This clonotype was obtained from a human donor in good health. The sequencing sample was made of CD4+ T cells from PBMCs. The chain has TRBV3-1 and TRBJ1-1, with D unclear. CDR3 DNA sequence: TGTGCCAGCAGCCAAGAACCCCGGGATCGCACTGAAGCTTTCTTT. This translates into CASSQEPRDRTEAFF.